The rows below give T cell receptor beta chains drawn from one sample of a study of blood T cell repertoires in COVID-19. This table comes from immunoSEQ multiplex PCR, and its TCRdb copy is limited to in-frame clones, with some not included. The repertoire has roughly 63,000 clones, about 87% of them found once; the top ten carry approximately 2.5%. What was sequenced was peripheral blood. Receptor source: a human donor in a cohort sampled during active COVID-19. Both conserved end residues are part of each CDR3. A D gene is named only where the DNA matches it firmly. Where a row states a size, it is once, few, many or the class of an expanded clone; other rows omit it.

CDR3: CASRALGYTF
DNA: TGTGCCAGTAGGGCTCTTGGCTACACCTTC
D: NA
V: TRBV19
size: NA
J: TRBJ1-2

CDR3: CASSLTGGARAGELFF
DNA: TGTGCCAGCAGCTTGACAGGGGGCGCACGAGCCGGGGAGCTGTTTTTT
D: TRBD1
V: TRBV11-2
size: NA
J: TRBJ2-2

CDR3: CASSTTGDSAYEQYF
DNA: TGTGCCAGCAGTACTACCGGGGACAGCGCCTACGAGCAGTACTTC
D: TRBD1
V: TRBV6-6
size: NA
J: TRBJ2-7

CDR3: CASSLGAIYEAFF
DNA: TGTGCCAGCAGCCTGGGGGCGATTTACGAAGCTTTCTTT
D: NA
V: TRBV5-5
size: NA
J: TRBJ1-1

CDR3: CASRPSTVNTEAFF
DNA: TGTGCCAGCAGACCTTCAACAGTGAACACTGAAGCTTTCTTT
D: NA
V: TRBV25-1
size: NA
J: TRBJ1-1

CDR3: CASSPRRGTKLDEQFF
DNA: TGTGCCAGCAGCCCTCGCCGGGGGACTAAGCTCGATGAGCAGTTCTTC
D: TRBD2
V: TRBV3-1/TRBV3-2
size: few
J: TRBJ2-1

CDR3: CASSLSVTGGETQYF
DNA: TGTGCCAGCAGCTTATCCGTGACAGGGGGCGAGACCCAGTACTTC
D: TRBD1
V: TRBV7-7
size: few
J: TRBJ2-5

CDR3: CASSYRTGGNNEQFF
DNA: TGTGCCAGCAGTTACCGGACAGGGGGCAACAATGAGCAGTTCTTC
D: TRBD1
V: TRBV6-5
size: NA
J: TRBJ2-1

CDR3: CASSPPRQWGVNEKLFF
DNA: TGTGCCAGCAGTCCTCCCAGACAATGGGGGGTTAATGAAAAACTGTTTTTT
D: NA
V: TRBV28
size: NA
J: TRBJ1-4

CDR3: CASSDPRSYTDTQYF
DNA: TGTGCCAGCAGTGACCCACGGTCCTACACAGATACGCAGTATTTT
D: NA
V: TRBV6-1
size: NA
J: TRBJ2-3

CDR3: CASSRTGNTEAFF
DNA: TGCGCCAGCAGCCGGACAGGAAACACTGAAGCTTTCTTT
D: TRBD1
V: TRBV4-1
size: NA
J: TRBJ1-1

CDR3: CASSESPQPGANVLTF
DNA: TGTGCCAGCAGTGAATCCCCACAACCTGGGGCCAACGTCCTGACTTTC
D: NA
V: TRBV25-1
size: NA
J: TRBJ2-6

CDR3: CASSLVGGTEAFF
DNA: TGTGCCAGCAGCTTAGTGGGGGGCACTGAAGCTTTCTTT
D: NA
V: TRBV11-3
size: NA
J: TRBJ1-1

CDR3: CASSSRTQLQYF
DNA: TGTGCCAGCAGCTCGCGGACTCAATTGCAGTACTTC
D: NA
V: TRBV7-2
size: NA
J: TRBJ2-7

CDR3: CASSQRDTQYF
DNA: TGTGCCAGCAGTCAGCGGGATACGCAGTATTTT
D: NA
V: TRBV6-2/TRBV6-3
size: NA
J: TRBJ2-3

CDR3: CATSDAGSRGYTF
DNA: TGTGCCACCAGTGATGCAGGGTCCCGGGGCTACACCTTC
D: NA
V: TRBV24-1
size: NA
J: TRBJ1-2

CDR3: CASSSGLATPEQYF
DNA: TGTGCCAGCAGCTCGGGACTAGCGACCCCCGAGCAGTACTTC
D: TRBD2
V: TRBV5-4
size: NA
J: TRBJ2-7

CDR3: CASRLTGQGARNTEAFF
DNA: TGTGCCAGTAGGTTAACGGGGCAGGGGGCTCGGAACACTGAAGCTTTCTTT
D: TRBD1
V: TRBV19
size: NA
J: TRBJ1-1

CDR3: CASSLEWGVGELFF
DNA: TGTGCCAGCAGCTTAGAGTGGGGGGTAGGGGAGCTGTTTTTT
D: NA
V: TRBV7-2
size: NA
J: TRBJ2-2

CDR3: CASHRGRYEQFF
DNA: TGTGCCTCCCACAGGGGGCGTTATGAGCAGTTCTTC
D: TRBD1
V: TRBV12-3/TRBV12-4
size: NA
J: TRBJ2-1

CDR3: CASSEYLGRTYNEQFF
DNA: TGCGCCAGCAGTGAGTATCTGGGGAGAACCTACAATGAGCAGTTCTTC
D: NA
V: TRBV10-2
size: NA
J: TRBJ2-1

CDR3: CASSEGSLEQYF
DNA: TGTGCCAGCAGTGAAGGGAGCCTGGAGCAGTACTTC
D: NA
V: TRBV25-1
size: NA
J: TRBJ2-7

CDR3: CASRRQGATNTEAFF
DNA: TGCGCCAGCAGAAGACAGGGGGCCACGAACACTGAAGCTTTCTTT
D: TRBD1
V: TRBV5-1
size: NA
J: TRBJ1-1

CDR3: CASSHPRQGRDGYTF
DNA: TGCGCCAGCAGCCATCCCCGACAGGGTCGAGATGGCTACACCTTC
D: TRBD1
V: TRBV4-1
size: NA
J: TRBJ1-2

CDR3: CASSNAKEGPRPDTQYF
DNA: TGTGCCAGCAGCAATGCCAAGGAGGGTCCCCGGCCAGATACGCAGTATTTT
D: NA
V: TRBV21-1
size: NA
J: TRBJ2-3

CDR3: CASSLKGSEKLFF
DNA: TGTGCCAGCTCACTTAAAGGGAGCGAAAAACTGTTTTTT
D: NA
V: TRBV18
size: once
J: TRBJ1-4

CDR3: CASSQDSSEAFF
DNA: TGTGCCAGCAGCCAGGACAGTAGTGAAGCTTTCTTT
D: NA
V: TRBV3-1/TRBV3-2
size: NA
J: TRBJ1-1

CDR3: CAWGVTYEQYF
DNA: TGTGCCTGGGGAGTTACTTACGAGCAGTACTTC
D: NA
V: TRBV30
size: NA
J: TRBJ2-7

CDR3: CASSLKGDSPLHF
DNA: TGTGCCAGCAGCCTAAAAGGGGATTCACCCCTCCACTTT
D: NA
V: TRBV11-2
size: NA
J: TRBJ1-6

CDR3: CASRPLGTAENEKLFF
DNA: TGTGCCAGCAGACCTCTGGGGACAGCCGAGAATGAAAAACTGTTTTTT
D: TRBD1
V: TRBV11-2
size: NA
J: TRBJ1-4

CDR3: CASSLLAGVVNYEQYF
DNA: TGTGCCAGCAGCCTATTAGCGGGAGTGGTTAACTACGAGCAGTACTTC
D: TRBD2
V: TRBV7-2
size: NA
J: TRBJ2-7

CDR3: CASSRDSFYNSPLHF
DNA: TGTGCCAGCAGTCGGGACAGCTTTTATAATTCACCCCTCCACTTT
D: TRBD1
V: TRBV28
size: NA
J: TRBJ1-6

CDR3: CASTPSKVGRNEQYF
DNA: TGTGCCAGCACCCCGAGTAAAGTTGGTCGTAACGAGCAGTACTTC
D: NA
V: TRBV28
size: few
J: TRBJ2-7

CDR3: CASSLDLGGWAFF
DNA: TGTGCCAGCAGCTTAGATCTAGGGGGCTGGGCTTTCTTT
D: TRBD1
V: TRBV7-9
size: NA
J: TRBJ1-1

CDR3: CASSQRQGRNTEAFF
DNA: TGTGCCAGCAGCCAGCGACAGGGTCGGAACACTGAAGCTTTCTTT
D: TRBD1
V: TRBV7-2
size: NA
J: TRBJ1-1

CDR3: CASSFGQGAFAFF
DNA: TGCGCCAGCAGCTTTGGACAGGGAGCCTTTGCTTTCTTT
D: TRBD1
V: TRBV5-1
size: NA
J: TRBJ1-1

CDR3: CASSFRQGNNSPLHF
DNA: TGTGCCAGTAGTTTCCGACAGGGGAATAATTCACCCCTCCACTTT
D: TRBD1
V: TRBV19
size: NA
J: TRBJ1-6

CDR3: CASSLGQGDEKLFF
DNA: TGTGCCAGCAGCTTGGGACAGGGTGATGAAAAACTGTTTTTT
D: TRBD1
V: TRBV7-3
size: NA
J: TRBJ1-4

CDR3: CASSPEGFSGNTIYF
DNA: TGTGCCAGCTCACCGGAGGGCTTCTCTGGAAACACCATATATTTT
D: NA
V: TRBV18
size: once
J: TRBJ1-3

CDR3: CASSMTGVGSNQPQHF
DNA: TGTGCCAGTAGTATGACCGGGGTGGGTAGCAATCAGCCCCAGCATTTT
D: NA
V: TRBV19
size: NA
J: TRBJ1-5

CDR3: CASTSGAHEQYF
DNA: TGTGCCAGCACTAGCGGGGCCCACGAGCAGTACTTC
D: TRBD2
V: TRBV6-6
size: NA
J: TRBJ2-7

CDR3: CASSLVDRGNNEQFF
DNA: TGCGCCAGCAGCTTGGTGGACAGGGGAAACAATGAGCAGTTCTTC
D: TRBD1
V: TRBV5-1
size: NA
J: TRBJ2-1

CDR3: CASSLGDLYRGYTEAFF
DNA: TGTGCCAGCAGCTTAGGAGATCTTTATAGAGGGTACACTGAAGCTTTCTTT
D: NA
V: TRBV7-8
size: NA
J: TRBJ1-1

CDR3: CASSEGGSGANVLTF
DNA: TGTGCCAGCAGTGAAGGAGGGTCTGGGGCCAACGTCCTGACTTTC
D: NA
V: TRBV2
size: NA
J: TRBJ2-6

CDR3: CASSASPGSNEQYF
DNA: TGTGCCAGCAGCGCCTCGCCAGGGTCAAACGAGCAGTACTTC
D: NA
V: TRBV9
size: NA
J: TRBJ2-7

CDR3: CAWSPRGAGHGYIF
DNA: TGTGCCTGGAGTCCCCGGGGGGCAGGGCATGGCTACATCTTC
D: NA
V: TRBV30
size: NA
J: TRBJ1-2

CDR3: CASSVDPYEAFF
DNA: TGTGCCAGCAGCGTGGACCCCTATGAAGCTTTCTTT
D: NA
V: TRBV5-8
size: once
J: TRBJ1-1

CDR3: CASSQDSTDRAYGYTF
DNA: TGCGCCAGCAGCCAAGATAGTACGGACAGGGCCTATGGCTACACCTTC
D: TRBD1
V: TRBV4-3
size: few
J: TRBJ1-2

CDR3: CSVPTGTGDGYTF
DNA: TGCAGCGTCCCAACCGGGACAGGAGATGGCTACACCTTC
D: TRBD1
V: TRBV29-1
size: NA
J: TRBJ1-2

CDR3: CASSNPGVGANVLTF
DNA: TGTGCCAGTAGTAACCCGGGGGTGGGGGCCAACGTCCTGACTTTC
D: NA
V: TRBV19
size: NA
J: TRBJ2-6

CDR3: CASSPARGQGPSRPLLPTYEQYF
DNA: TGCGCCAGCAGCCCTGCCAGGGGACAGGGGCCTTCCCGGCCCCTATTACCTACCTACGAGCAGTACTTC
D: TRBD1
V: TRBV5-1
size: NA
J: TRBJ2-7

CDR3: CASSSRTGSGSPLHF
DNA: TGCGCCAGCAGCTCCCGGACAGGGTCGGGTTCACCCCTCCACTTT
D: TRBD1
V: TRBV5-1
size: NA
J: TRBJ1-6

CDR3: CASSLGLAGSITGELFF
DNA: TGTGCCAGCAGCTTAGGGTTAGCGGGGTCAATCACCGGGGAGCTGTTTTTT
D: TRBD2
V: TRBV7-8
size: NA
J: TRBJ2-2